This TCR beta chain was retrieved from a study of blood T cell repertoires in COVID-19. Study-wide context: The United States, Italy and Spain supplied acute and convalescent COVID-19 samples. Sources were T cells, B-cell-depleted T cells, or PBMCs; the material itself was cDNA or gDNA.

The CDR3 extends over 15 amino acids. The V end lost 7 bases, the J end lost 0 bases, and 13 bases lay between the germline ends. From germline, CDR1 is SEHNR and CDR2 FQNEAQ (reference sequence). As processed by the authors: Amplifying reference gene primers gave estimates of nucleated cell counts. Libraries were prepared by immunoSEQ multiplex PCR; TCRdb keeps only in-frame clonotypes and omits some of them. V and J calls and clone size are copied from that table; D and trimming were computed from the DNA. The table has some 350,000 clones, around 90% seen once. The TCR sequence derives from a human donor in a cohort sampled during active COVID-19. The specimen sequenced was peripheral blood. The V and J genes are TRBV7-9 and TRBJ1-5; D not resolved. CDR3 sequence (DNA): TGTGCCAGCACCTCTGCGGATCTTAGCAATCAGCCCCAGCATTTT. It specifies CASTSADLSNQPQHF.